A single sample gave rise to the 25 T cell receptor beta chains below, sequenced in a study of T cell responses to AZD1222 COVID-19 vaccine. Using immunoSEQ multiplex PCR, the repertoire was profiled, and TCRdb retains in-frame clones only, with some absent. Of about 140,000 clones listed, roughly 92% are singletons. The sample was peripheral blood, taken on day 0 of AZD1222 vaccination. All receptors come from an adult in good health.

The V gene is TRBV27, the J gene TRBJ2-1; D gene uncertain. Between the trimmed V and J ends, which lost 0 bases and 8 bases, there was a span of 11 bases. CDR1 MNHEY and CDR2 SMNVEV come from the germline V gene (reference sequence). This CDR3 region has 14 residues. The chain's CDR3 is CASSLSRSAHEQFF. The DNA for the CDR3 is TGTGCCAGCAGTTTATCGAGGTCCGCCCATGAGCAGTTCTTC.

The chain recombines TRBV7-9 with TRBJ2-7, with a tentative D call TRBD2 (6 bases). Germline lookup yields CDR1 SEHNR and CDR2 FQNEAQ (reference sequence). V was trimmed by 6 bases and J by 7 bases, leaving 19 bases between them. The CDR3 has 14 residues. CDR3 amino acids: CASRVGAGKGEQYF. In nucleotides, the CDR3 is TGTGCCAGCAGAGTCGGGGCGGGGAAGGGAGAGCAGTACTTC.

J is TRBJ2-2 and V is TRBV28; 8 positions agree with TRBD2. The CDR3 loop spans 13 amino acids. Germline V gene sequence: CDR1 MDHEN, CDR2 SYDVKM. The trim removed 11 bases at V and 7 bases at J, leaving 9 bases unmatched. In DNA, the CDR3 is TGTGCCGCGGGGGGAACCTCCTTCGGGGAGCTGTTTTTT. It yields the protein CAAGGTSFGELFF.

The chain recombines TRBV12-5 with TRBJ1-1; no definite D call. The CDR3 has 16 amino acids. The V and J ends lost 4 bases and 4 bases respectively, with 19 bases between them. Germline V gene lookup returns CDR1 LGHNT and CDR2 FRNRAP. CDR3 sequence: CASGSIGMPWGTEAFF. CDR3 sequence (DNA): TGTGCTAGTGGTTCAATAGGGATGCCGTGGGGCACTGAAGCTTTCTTT. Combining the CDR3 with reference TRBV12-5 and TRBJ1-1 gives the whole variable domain DARVTQTPRHKVTEMGQEVTMRCQPILGHNTVFWYRQTMMQGLELLAYFRNRAPLDDSGMPKDRFSAEMPDATLATLKIQPSEPRDSAVYFCASGSIGMPWGTEAFFGQGTRLTVV.

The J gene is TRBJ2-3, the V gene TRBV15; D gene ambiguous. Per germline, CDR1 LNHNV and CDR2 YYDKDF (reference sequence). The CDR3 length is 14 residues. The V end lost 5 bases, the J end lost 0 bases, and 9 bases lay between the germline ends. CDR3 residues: CATSGSLSTDTQYF. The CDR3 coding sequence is TGTGCCACCAGCGGTTCTCTTAGCACAGATACGCAGTATTTT.

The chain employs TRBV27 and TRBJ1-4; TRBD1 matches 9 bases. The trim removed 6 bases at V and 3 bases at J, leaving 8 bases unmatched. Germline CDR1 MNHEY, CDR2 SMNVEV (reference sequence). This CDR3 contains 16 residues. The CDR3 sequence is CASSGTGIPSNEKLFF. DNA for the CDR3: TGTGCCAGCAGCGGGACAGGGATCCCCTCTAATGAAAAACTGTTTTTT.

Here the CDR3 reads CASSLAPGWQETQYF. For the CDR3, the DNA is TGTGCCAGCAGCTTGGCCCCAGGGTGGCAAGAGACCCAGTACTTC. The chain joins TRBV5-4 to TRBJ2-5; D possibly corresponds to TRBD1 (5 bases). Germline-derived CDR1 and CDR2 are SGHNT and YYREEE (reference sequence). The length of the CDR3 is 15 residues. The V end was cut by 0 bases, the J end by 2 bases, with 11 bases between.

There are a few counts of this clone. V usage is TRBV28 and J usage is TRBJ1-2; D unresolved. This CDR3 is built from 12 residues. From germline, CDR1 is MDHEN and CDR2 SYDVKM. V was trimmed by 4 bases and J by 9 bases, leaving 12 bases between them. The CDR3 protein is CASSSPAGSYTF. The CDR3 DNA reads TGTGCCAGCAGTTCCCCTGCCGGTAGCTACACCTTC.

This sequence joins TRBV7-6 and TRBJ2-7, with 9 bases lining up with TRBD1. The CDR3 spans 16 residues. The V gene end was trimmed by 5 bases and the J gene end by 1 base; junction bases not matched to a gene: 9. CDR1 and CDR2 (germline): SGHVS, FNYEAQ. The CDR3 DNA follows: TGTGCCAGCAGCCGATTTCCACAGGGGGCATCCTACGAGCAGTACTTC. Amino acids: CASSRFPQGASYEQYF.

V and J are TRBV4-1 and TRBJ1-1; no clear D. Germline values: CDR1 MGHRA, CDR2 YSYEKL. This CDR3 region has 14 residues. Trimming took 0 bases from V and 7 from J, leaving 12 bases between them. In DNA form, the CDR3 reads TGCGCCAGCAGCCAAGATCAAGGTACTTTTGAAGCTTTCTTT. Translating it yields CASSQDQGTFEAFF.

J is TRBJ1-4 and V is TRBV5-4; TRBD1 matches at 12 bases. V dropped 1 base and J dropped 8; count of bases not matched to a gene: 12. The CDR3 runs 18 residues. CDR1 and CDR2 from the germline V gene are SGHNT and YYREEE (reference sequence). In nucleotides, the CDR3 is TGTGCCAGCAGCTTGATCGGGACAGGGGGCGAGGGGGAGGAAAAACTGTTTTTT. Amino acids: CASSLIGTGGEGEEKLFF.

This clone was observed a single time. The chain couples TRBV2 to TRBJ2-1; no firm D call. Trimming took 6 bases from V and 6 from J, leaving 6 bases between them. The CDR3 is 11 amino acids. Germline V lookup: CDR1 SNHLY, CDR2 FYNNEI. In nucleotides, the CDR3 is TGTGCCAGCAGCCCTTTCAATGAGCAGTTCTTC. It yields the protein CASSPFNEQFF. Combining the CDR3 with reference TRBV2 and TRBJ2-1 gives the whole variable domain EPEVTQTPSHQVTQMGQEVILRCVPISNHLYFYWYRQILGQKVEFLVSFYNNEISEKSEIFDDQFSVERPDGSNFTLKIRSTKLEDSAMYFCASSPFNEQFFGPGTRLTVL.

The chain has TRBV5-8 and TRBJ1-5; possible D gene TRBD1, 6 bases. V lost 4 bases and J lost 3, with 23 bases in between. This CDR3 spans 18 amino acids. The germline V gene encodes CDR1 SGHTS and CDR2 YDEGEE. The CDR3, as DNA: TGTGCCAGCAGCCCCGGGACAAGGACCGAAGGCGACAATCAGCCCCAGCATTTT. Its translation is CASSPGTRTEGDNQPQHF.

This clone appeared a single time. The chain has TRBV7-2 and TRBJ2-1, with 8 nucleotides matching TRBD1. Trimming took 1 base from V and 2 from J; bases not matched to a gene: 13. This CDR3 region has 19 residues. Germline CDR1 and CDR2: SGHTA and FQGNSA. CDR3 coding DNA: TGTGCCAGCAGCTTAGAAGTTGGGGCAGGGGGCAAAACCTACAATGAGCAGTTCTTC. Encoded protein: CASSLEVGAGGKTYNEQFF.

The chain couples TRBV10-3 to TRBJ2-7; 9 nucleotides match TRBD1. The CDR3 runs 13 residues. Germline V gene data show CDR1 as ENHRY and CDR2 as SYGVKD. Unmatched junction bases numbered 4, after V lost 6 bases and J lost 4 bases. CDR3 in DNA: TGTGCCATCAGCTCGGGACAGGGTTACGAGCAGTACTTC. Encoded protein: CAISSGQGYEQYF.

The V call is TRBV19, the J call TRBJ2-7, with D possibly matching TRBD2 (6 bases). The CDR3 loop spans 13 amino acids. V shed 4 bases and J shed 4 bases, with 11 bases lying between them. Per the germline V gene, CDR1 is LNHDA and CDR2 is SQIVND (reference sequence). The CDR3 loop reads CASSKLGGYEQYF. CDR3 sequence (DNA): TGTGCCAGTAGTAAATTGGGGGGATACGAGCAGTACTTC.

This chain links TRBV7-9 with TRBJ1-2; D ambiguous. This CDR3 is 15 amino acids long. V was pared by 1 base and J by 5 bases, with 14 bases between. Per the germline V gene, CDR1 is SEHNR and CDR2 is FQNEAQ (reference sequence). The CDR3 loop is CASSLVNTEVYGYTF. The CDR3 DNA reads TGTGCCAGCAGCTTAGTTAACACAGAGGTGTATGGCTACACCTTC.

CDR3 sequence (DNA): TGTGCCAGCAGGGCAGGGGCGATCTGGGGCGCATCTAATGAAAAACTGTTTTTT. Translation: CASRAGAIWGASNEKLFF. J is TRBJ1-4 and V is TRBV28, with TRBD1 as a possible D gene (6 bases). With 6 bases removed from V and 3 bases from J, the gap between germline ends came to 23 bases. The CDR3 totals 18 residues. In germline, CDR1 is MDHEN, CDR2 SYDVKM.

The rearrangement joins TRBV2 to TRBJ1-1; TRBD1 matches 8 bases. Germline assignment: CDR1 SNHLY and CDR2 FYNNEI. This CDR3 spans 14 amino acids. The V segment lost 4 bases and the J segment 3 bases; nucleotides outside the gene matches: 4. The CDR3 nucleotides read TGTGCCAGCAGTGGTACAGGGGGAGACACTGAAGCTTTCTTT. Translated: CASSGTGGDTEAFF.

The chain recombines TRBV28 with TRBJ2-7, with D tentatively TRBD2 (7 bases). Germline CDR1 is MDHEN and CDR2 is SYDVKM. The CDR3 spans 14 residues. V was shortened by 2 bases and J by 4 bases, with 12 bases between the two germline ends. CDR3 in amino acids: CASSLGGAVYEQYF. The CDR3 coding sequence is TGTGCCAGCAGTTTAGGGGGGGCTGTTTACGAGCAGTACTTC.

CDR3 nucleotides: TGTGCCAGCTCACCTCAGTCCTCCTACGAGCAGTACTTC. Translation: CASSPQSSYEQYF. The chain couples TRBV18 to TRBJ2-7, with unresolved D. Per germline, CDR1 KGHSH and CDR2 LQKENI. The CDR3 has 13 residues. Trimming took 3 bases from V and 0 from J, leaving 6 bases between them.

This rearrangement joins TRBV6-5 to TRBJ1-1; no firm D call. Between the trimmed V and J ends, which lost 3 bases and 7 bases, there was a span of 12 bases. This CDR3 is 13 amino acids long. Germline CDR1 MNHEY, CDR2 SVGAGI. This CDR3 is CASSYGEGFEAFF. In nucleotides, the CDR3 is TGTGCCAGCAGTTATGGGGAGGGATTTGAAGCTTTCTTT.

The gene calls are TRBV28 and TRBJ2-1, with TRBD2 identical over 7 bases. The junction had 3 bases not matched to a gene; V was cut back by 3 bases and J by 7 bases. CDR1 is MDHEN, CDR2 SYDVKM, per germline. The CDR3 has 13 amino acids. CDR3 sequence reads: CASSFGTINEQFF. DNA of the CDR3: TGTGCCAGCAGTTTCGGGACTATTAATGAGCAGTTCTTC.

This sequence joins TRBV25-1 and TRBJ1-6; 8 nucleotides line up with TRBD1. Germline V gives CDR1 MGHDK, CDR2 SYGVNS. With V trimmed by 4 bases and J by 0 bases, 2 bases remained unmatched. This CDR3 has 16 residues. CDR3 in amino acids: CASSGQGSSYNSPLHF. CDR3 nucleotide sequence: TGTGCCAGCAGTGGACAGGGGAGCTCCTATAATTCACCCCTCCACTTT.

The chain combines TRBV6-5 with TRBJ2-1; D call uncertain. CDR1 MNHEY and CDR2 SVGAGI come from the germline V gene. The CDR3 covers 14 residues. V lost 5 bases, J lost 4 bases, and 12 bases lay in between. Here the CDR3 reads CASSRSGMYNEQFF. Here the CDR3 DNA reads TGTGCCAGCAGTCGTTCTGGGATGTACAATGAGCAGTTCTTC.